The 23 T cell receptor beta chains presented below share a single source sample, sequenced in a study of blood T cells in healthy people across ages. For the second PCR, which ran for roughly 6 to 11 cycles, a sample-barcoded 5' primer and a J-beta primer mix were used. TCRdb re-derived calls from the 5' RACE reads in MiXCR, one entry per CDR3 protein. The sample consists of 800,000 to 950,000 distinct CDR3 sequences, 25% to 35% of them appearing once. These data were likewise used in another study, on T cells of mothers and their children.

Input material: blood. The receptor set was obtained from a woman between 35 and 50 years old in good health.

With respect to this clonotype: A junction end diverges from the germline sequence, so it may reflect a read error. The chain uses TRBV5-1 and TRBJ1-1; D ambiguous. This CDR3 has 14 amino acids. CDR1 SGHRS and CDR2 YFSETQ come from the germline V gene. CDR3 in DNA: TGCGCCAGCAGCTTCAACAGCGAGAACACCGAAGCTTTCTTT. Protein sequence: CASSFNSENTEAFF.

The genes are TRBV28 and TRBJ1-2; tentatively, D is TRBD1 (5 bases). The CDR3 spans 14 residues. V was pared by 3 bases and J by 7 bases, with 15 bases between. The germline V gene has CDR1 MDHEN and CDR2 SYDVKM. The chain's CDR3 is CASSLFPGAPGYTF. CDR3 coding DNA: TGTGCCAGCAGTTTGTTCCCCGGGGCCCCTGGCTACACCTTC.

This clonotype was detected ten times or more. The V gene is TRBV4-1, the J gene TRBJ2-3; 15 nucleotides agree with TRBD2. Germline V gene lookup returns CDR1 MGHRA and CDR2 YSYEKL. V lost 4 bases and J lost 4; bases outside the gene matches: 6. This CDR3 spans 17 amino acids. The CDR3 spells CASSPGLAGGLADTQYF. DNA of the CDR3: TGCGCCAGCAGCCCTGGACTAGCGGGGGGGCTGGCAGATACGCAGTATTTT.

The chain has TRBV27 and TRBJ1-2, with D tentatively TRBD1 (6 bases). The V gene lost 4 bases and the J gene lost 2 bases, with 17 bases spanning the gap. The CDR3 is 16 residues long. Germline loops: CDR1 MNHEY, CDR2 SMNVEV (reference sequence). The CDR3 spells CASSSYPGDVNYGYTF. In DNA, the CDR3 is TGTGCCAGCAGTTCCTACCCAGGGGATGTAAACTATGGCTACACCTTC.

The CDR3 DNA reads TGTGCCAGCTCACCAGATCGGGGGGCAAATTCACCCCTCCACTTT. Its protein product is CASSPDRGANSPLHF. The chain carries TRBV18 and TRBJ1-6; a weak D match, TRBD1 (6 bases). Germline V gene data show CDR1 as KGHSH and CDR2 as LQKENI. V dropped 2 bases and J dropped 7 bases, with 12 bases sitting between them. This CDR3 spans 15 amino acids.

The rearrangement links TRBV30 to TRBJ1-2; the D gene is possibly TRBD1 (6 bases). The V end was cut by 0 bases, the J end by 5 bases, with 13 bases between. CDR3 length equals 14 residues. Per the germline V gene, CDR1 is GTSNPN and CDR2 is SVGIG (reference sequence). The DNA for the CDR3 is TGTGCCTGGAGTGTGGGACATGGTGGATATGGCTACACCTTC. This codes for CAWSVGHGGYGYTF.

This clonotype was observed a few times. The chain uses TRBV6-5 and TRBJ1-5; D not certain. There are 15 residues in the CDR3. The germline gives CDR1 MNHEY, CDR2 SVGAGI. Trimming stripped 7 bases from V and 0 bases from J, with 13 bases between. The CDR3 bases are TGTGCCAGCACCCCAAGTGGCGTTAGCAATCAGCCCCAGCATTTT. Encoded protein: CASTPSGVSNQPQHF.

The CDR3: CASSQGQGALGNEQFF. The DNA for the CDR3 is TGTGCCAGCAGCCAGGGACAGGGGGCCCTAGGGAATGAGCAGTTCTTC. This chain connects TRBV3-1 to TRBJ2-1, with 12 nucleotides matching TRBD1. V shed 3 bases, J shed 7 bases, and the junction held 7 bases outside the gene matches. The CDR3 is 16 amino acids. CDR1 and CDR2 from the germline V gene are LGHDT and YNNKEL (reference sequence).

This clonotype was observed many times. The chain has TRBV5-1 and TRBJ2-7; 7 bases fit TRBD2. With V trimmed by 0 bases and J by 2 bases, 8 bases remained unmatched. Germline V gives CDR1 SGHRS, CDR2 YFSETQ. This CDR3 is 16 amino acids long. The CDR3 loop reads CASSLGWGGRTYEQYF. The CDR3 nucleotides read TGCGCCAGCAGCTTGGGATGGGGGGGACGCACCTACGAGCAGTACTTC.

This clonotype appeared a few times. The J gene is TRBJ2-7, the V gene TRBV9; 7 nucleotides match TRBD1. J gave up 1 base and V 4 bases, and 8 bases lay outside the gene matches. CDR1 and CDR2 (germline): SGDLS, YYNGEE. The CDR3 has 15 residues. The CDR3 nucleotides are TGTGCCAGCAGCTCAGAGGGGACAGCATCCTACGAGCAGTACTTC. Translated: CASSSEGTASYEQYF.

This clonotype was detected many times. The chain carries TRBV7-9 and TRBJ2-3; the match to TRBD2 covers 9 bases. With V trimmed by 5 bases and J by 0 bases, 6 bases remained unmatched. This CDR3 has 16 residues. Germline values: CDR1 SEHNR, CDR2 FQNEAQ (reference sequence). Here the CDR3 DNA reads TGTGCCAGCAGCATAAGTAGCGGGGGCAGCACAGATACGCAGTATTTT. Its translation is CASSISSGGSTDTQYF.

This clonotype was counted many times. The chain recombines TRBV20-1 with TRBJ1-6; 9 bases fit TRBD1. J gave up 11 bases and V 3 bases, and 14 bases lay outside the gene matches. Germline V gene data show CDR1 as DFQATT and CDR2 as SNEGSKA (reference sequence). The length of the CDR3 is 16 residues. The CDR3 DNA reads as TGCAGTGCTAGGCCGGGACAGGGAAGTCGGGGGACACCCCTCCACTTT. This sequence encodes CSARPGQGSRGTPLHF.

The sample holds a few counts of this clonotype. The chain is built from TRBV11-2 and TRBJ1-1; tentatively, D is TRBD1 (6 bases). Germline CDR1 is SGHAT and CDR2 is FQNNGV. The V and J ends lost 1 base and 5 bases respectively, with 11 bases between them. The CDR3 is 14 residues long. The CDR3, as DNA: TGTGCCAGCAGCTTAGTCCAGGGGAGGACTGAAGCTTTCTTT. It specifies CASSLVQGRTEAFF.

The V call is TRBV7-2, the J call TRBJ2-5, with 9 bases that match TRBD2. The CDR3 is 13 residues long. Germline loops: CDR1 SGHTA, CDR2 FQGNSA. V lost 8 bases, J lost 4 bases, and 5 bases stayed unmatched. The CDR3: CASGMTSGETQYF. The CDR3 DNA is TGTGCCAGCGGGATGACTAGCGGAGAGACCCAGTACTTC.

J is TRBJ2-5 and V is TRBV27; maybe TRBD1 (5 bases). The CDR3 consists of 17 residues. Germline V CDR1 and CDR2: MNHEY, SMNVEV (reference sequence). V lost 2 bases and J 4 bases, leaving 20 bases between the germline ends. The chain's CDR3 is CASSLRPVGAHGETQYF. Here the CDR3 DNA reads TGTGCCAGCAGTTTAAGACCCGTAGGGGCCCACGGAGAGACCCAGTACTTC.

V gene TRBV20-1 combines with J gene TRBJ2-7; no firm D call. The CDR3 totals 14 residues. Trimming removed 6 bases from V and 0 bases from J, with 15 bases in between. Looked up from germline, CDR1 is DFQATT and CDR2 is SNEGSKA (reference sequence). This CDR3 is CSAQPDINSYEQYF. In DNA form, the CDR3 reads TGCAGTGCCCAACCCGACATTAACTCCTACGAGCAGTACTTC.

At least ten counts were recorded for this clonotype. This chain uses TRBV27 with TRBJ1-6; D perhaps matches TRBD1 (5 bases). Germline V gives CDR1 MNHEY, CDR2 SMNVEV (reference sequence). V lost 2 bases, J lost 2 bases, and 10 bases lay in between. CDR3 length equals 16 residues. The CDR3 sequence is CASSLGATPYNSPLHF. The CDR3 DNA follows: TGTGCCAGCAGTTTAGGGGCGACTCCCTATAATTCACCCCTCCACTTT.

This clonotype has more than one count but fewer than ten. V usage is TRBV12-5 and J usage is TRBJ1-1; D possibly corresponds to TRBD1 (5 bases). Per the germline V gene, CDR1 is LGHNT and CDR2 is FRNRAP. The V end was cut by 3 bases, the J end by 4 bases, with 12 bases between. The CDR3 is 14 amino acids. As DNA, the CDR3 is TGTGCTAGTGGTTTAAGGGGAAGGAGCACTGAAGCTTTCTTT. Translated: CASGLRGRSTEAFF.

This clonotype was seen only a few times. V is TRBV7-2 and J is TRBJ2-7; 11 bases fit TRBD1. The length of the CDR3 is 16 residues. Germline lookup yields CDR1 SGHTA and CDR2 FQGNSA. Unmatched junction bases numbered 13, after V lost 5 bases and J lost 7 bases. The DNA of the CDR3 is TGTGCCAGCAGCATACCCGGACAGGGGGCCGGTCGGGAGCAGTACTTC. Amino acids: CASSIPGQGAGREQYF.

The V call is TRBV6-2 or TRBV6-3, the J call TRBJ2-5, with 9 nucleotides matching TRBD2. V shed 6 bases, J shed 1 base, and the junction held 3 bases outside the gene matches. CDR1 is MNHEY and CDR2 is SVGEGT in the germline V gene. This CDR3 region has 14 residues. Here the CDR3 reads CASSISGSQETQYF. The CDR3 coding sequence is TGTGCCAGCAGCATTAGCGGGAGCCAAGAGACCCAGTACTTC.

This clonotype was counted at least ten times. V is TRBV29-1 and J is TRBJ2-5; TRBD2 matches at 7 bases. The CDR3 spans 13 residues. V was pared by 6 bases and J by 5 bases, with 9 bases of the junction left unmatched. Germline-derived CDR1 and CDR2 are SQVTM and ANQGSEA. DNA of the CDR3: TGCAGCGTGAGCGGGGCTACCCAGGAGACCCAGTACTTC. This encodes CSVSGATQETQYF.

The table lists this clonotype with a few counts. The rearrangement links TRBV7-9 to TRBJ2-1, with 12 bases identical to TRBD1. From germline, CDR1 is SEHNR and CDR2 FQNEAQ (reference sequence). The V gene end was trimmed by 3 bases and the J gene end by 4 bases; junction bases not matched to a gene: 4. The CDR3 length is 16 residues. The CDR3 sequence is CASSLGQGARYNEQFF. The CDR3 DNA reads TGTGCCAGCAGCTTGGGACAGGGGGCGCGTTACAATGAGCAGTTCTTC.

The J gene is TRBJ2-5, the V gene TRBV7-9; D is unresolved. The germline CDR1 and CDR2 sequences are SEHNR and FQNEAQ (reference sequence). Trimming removed 5 bases from V and 4 bases from J, with 8 bases in between. The CDR3 consists of 12 residues. The CDR3 nucleotides are TGTGCCAGCAGCCAAAACGGAGAGACCCAGTACTTC. Translating it yields CASSQNGETQYF.